Listed below are T cell receptor beta chains from one sample, sequenced in a study of T-cell reconstitution after alpha-beta-depleted transplantation in children. MiXCR was run by TCRdb on the PCR reads, yielding one entry per CDR3 protein. The table lists 200,000 to 300,000 distinct CDR3 sequences, more than 10% of them singletons, with roughly 2.6% in the top ten. Sequencing was performed on PBMCs from the stem cell graft donor, taken from the stem cell graft. Receptors were obtained from a human donor who donated a stem cell graft to a child with acute lymphoblastic leukemia. Both conserved end residues are part of each CDR3. D genes are given only for firm matches. Clone sizes are given selectively: once, few, many, or a class where the clone is expanded.

>many|-|TRBJ2-1|TRBV7-9
TGTGCCAGCAGCTTAAATAGCGGACATAACTATGAGCAGTTCTTC
CASSLNSGHNYEQFF
>many|TRBD1|TRBJ2-7|TRBV6-2/TRBV6-3
TGTGCCAGCGGGGACAGGGGGCCCTACGAGCAGTACTTC
CASGDRGPYEQYF
>many|-|TRBJ2-3|TRBV7-8
TGTGCCAGCAGCCGGGACTTCTGGAACACAGATACGCAGTATTTT
CASSRDFWNTDTQYF
>-|TRBD1|TRBJ2-7|TRBV7-9
TGTGCCAGCAGCTTTCCCGACAGGGGGAGAGAGCAGTACTTC
CASSFPDRGREQYF
>many|TRBD2|TRBJ2-2|TRBV3-1
TGTGCCAGCGCGGGGGCCGGGGAGCTGTTTTTT
CASAGAGELFF
>many|TRBD2|TRBJ2-3|TRBV7-2
TGTGCCAGCAGCTTACTAGCGGGGATCACAGATACGCAGTATTTT
CASSLLAGITDTQYF
>many|TRBD1|TRBJ2-3|TRBV7-2
TGTGCCAGCAGCTTATTCCCGGACAGGGGGTATTTT
CASSLFPDRGYF
>many|-|TRBJ2-1|TRBV20-1
TGCAGTGCTAGGCGGAGCAATGAGCAGTTCTTC
CSARRSNEQFF
>-|-|TRBJ2-1|TRBV5-1
TGCGCCAGCAACCCGGACCAATCTTACAATGAGCAGTTCTTC
CASNPDQSYNEQFF
>many|TRBD2|TRBJ2-1|TRBV11-2
TGTGCCAGCAGCTCGAAGGGGACTAGCTCGAGCTCCTACAATGAGCAGTTCTTC
CASSSKGTSSSSYNEQFF
>many|TRBD2|TRBJ2-3|TRBV5-6
TGTGCCAGCAGCTTGGCCGGCGGGAGTGGCACAGATACGCAGTATTTT
CASSLAGGSGTDTQYF
>many|-|TRBJ2-5|TRBV29-1
TGCAGCGTTGAAAGGGAGGCAGAGACCCAGTACTTC
CSVEREAETQYF
>many|TRBD2|TRBJ2-5|TRBV7-2
TGTGCCAGCAGCTTACTGCTAGCGGGAGGGCGACGGCAAGAGACCCAGTACTTC
CASSLLLAGGRRQETQYF
>few|TRBD1|TRBJ2-1|TRBV3-1
TGTGCCAGCAGCCAAGATTCCGGGACAGCCTACAATGAGCAGTTCTTC
CASSQDSGTAYNEQFF
>many|TRBD1|TRBJ2-1|TRBV20-1
TGCAGTGCTAGAGATGGGGACAGGGATCCCCACTCCTACAATGAGCAGTTCTTC
CSARDGDRDPHSYNEQFF
>many|TRBD1|TRBJ2-1|TRBV7-8
TGTGCCAGCAGCTGGGCCGGGACAGGGGGTTTAGATGAGCAGTTCTTC
CASSWAGTGGLDEQFF
>many|-|TRBJ1-6|TRBV25-1
TGTGCCAGCAGTGAAGAAGGGATGAATTCACCCCTCCACTTT
CASSEEGMNSPLHF
>many|TRBD1|TRBJ2-1|TRBV6-2/TRBV6-3
TGTGCCAGCAGTTACTCGAGGGGGCGGAATGAGCAGTTCTTC
CASSYSRGRNEQFF
>-|TRBD2|TRBJ2-5|TRBV6-1
TGTGCCAGCAGTCTAACTAGCGGGAAAGAGACCCAGTACTTC
CASSLTSGKETQYF
>few|-|TRBJ1-2|TRBV7-9
TGTGCCAGCAGCCCTTCGACAGATTCCCACTATGGCTACACCTTC
CASSPSTDSHYGYTF
>many|TRBD2|TRBJ2-1|TRBV11-2
TGTGCCAGCAGCCCCTACTCCTATAGCGGGACCCCCTACAATGAGCAGTTCTTC
CASSPYSYSGTPYNEQFF
>-|-|TRBJ2-6|TRBV3-1
TGTGCCAGCAGTCTCCACAGGGGGGGGTCAAGGAGTGGGGCCAACGTCCTGACTTTC
CASSLHRGGSRSGANVLTF
>many|TRBD1|TRBJ2-7|TRBV5-1
TGCGCCAGCCGGGACAGGGGTCGCTACGAGCAGTACTTC
CASRDRGRYEQYF
>many|TRBD1|TRBJ1-2|TRBV7-2
TGTGCCAGCAGCTTAGTAGGGGGCTCGTACTATGGCTACACCTTC
CASSLVGGSYYGYTF
>many|TRBD2|TRBJ2-1|TRBV6-5
TGTGCCAGCAGTTTAGGGACTAACCACAATGAGCAGTTCTTC
CASSLGTNHNEQFF
>many|TRBD1|TRBJ2-6|TRBV6-2/TRBV6-3
TGTGCCAGCAGTTACGGTTCAGGGACAGGGACTTTCTCTGGGGCCAACGTCCTGACTTTC
CASSYGSGTGTFSGANVLTF
>many|TRBD1|TRBJ2-1|TRBV11-2
TGTGCCAGCAGCTTCATTGGGACAGGTATCCATGAGCAGTTCTTC
CASSFIGTGIHEQFF
>many|-|TRBJ2-1|TRBV7-2
TGTGCCAGCAGCTTAGAGAGGAGGCTTGAGCAGTTCTTC
CASSLERRLEQFF
>many|TRBD1|TRBJ2-7|TRBV20-1
TGCAGTGCTCACAGGGGGCTAGTGCAGTACTTC
CSAHRGLVQYF
>many|TRBD2|TRBJ2-3|TRBV28
TGTGCCAGCAGGGCCCCCAAGCGGGAGGGCCGGAAAGATACGCAGTATTTT
CASRAPKREGRKDTQYF
>many|-|TRBJ2-7|TRBV5-1
TGCGCCAGCAGCTTGGAGGTTGCGAGCTCCTACGAGCAGTACTTC
CASSLEVASSYEQYF
>many|TRBD1|TRBJ2-2|TRBV18
TGTGCCAGCTCACCAAGGACAGGGAATGCCGGGGAGCTGTTTTTT
CASSPRTGNAGELFF
>-|-|TRBJ2-7|TRBV20-1
TGCAGTGCTAGAGGCTGGTTAGGCGGGGACTACGAGCAGTACTTC
CSARGWLGGDYEQYF
>many|-|TRBJ2-1|TRBV7-9
TGTGCCAGCAGCCGGACGACAGGAAGCTCCTACAATGAGCAGTTCTTC
CASSRTTGSSYNEQFF
>many|TRBD1|TRBJ2-7|TRBV28
TGTGCCAGCCTGGCGATGACAGGGGGCAGCTACGAGCAGTACTTC
CASLAMTGGSYEQYF
>many|-|TRBJ2-5|TRBV29-1
TGCAGCGTTGAAGAGGGGGCAGGGGAGACCCAGTACTTC
CSVEEGAGETQYF
>many|-|TRBJ1-2|TRBV28
TGTGCCAGCGCACAGGGTTATGGCTACACCTTC
CASAQGYGYTF
>many|-|TRBJ1-1|TRBV5-1
TGCGCCAGCAGCTTGGCGAAGGGGCCCAACACTGAAGCTTTCTTT
CASSLAKGPNTEAFF
>many|TRBD1|TRBJ1-1|TRBV5-1
TGCGCCAGCGGCCACCGGGACAGGGCCACTGAAGCTTTCTTT
CASGHRDRATEAFF
>-|-|TRBJ1-5|TRBV9
TGTGCCAGCAGCGTAGGGCGGAGCAATCAGCCCCAGCATTTT
CASSVGRSNQPQHF
>many|-|TRBJ1-1|TRBV6-1
TGTGCCAGCACGTGGGGGGAGGACACTGAAGCTTTCTTT
CASTWGEDTEAFF
>-|-|TRBJ2-3|TRBV5-1
TGCGCCAGCAGCCGGACCCGGTACCCAGATACGCAGTATTTT
CASSRTRYPDTQYF
>-|-|TRBJ2-2|TRBV4-2
TGTGCCAGCAGCCGCCCAGAAGACTCTTACACCGGGGAGCTGTTTTTT
CASSRPEDSYTGELFF
>many|-|TRBJ2-3|TRBV5-1
TGCGCCAGCAGCTTGGGACTAGTGGGAGATACGCAGTATTTT
CASSLGLVGDTQYF
>few|TRBD2|TRBJ2-1|TRBV11-3
TGTGCCAGCAGCTTAGGCACTAGCGGGGTGCAGTTCTTC
CASSLGTSGVQFF
>many|TRBD1|TRBJ1-5|TRBV6-2/TRBV6-3
TGTGCCAGCAGTTCCAGACAGGGTTCGAGCAATCAGCCCCAGCATTTT
CASSSRQGSSNQPQHF
>many|-|TRBJ1-1|TRBV5-1
TGCGCCAGCAGCTTGGTTCTGCGGGAAGTCCACACTGAAGCTTTCTTT
CASSLVLREVHTEAFF
>many|-|TRBJ1-6|TRBV28
TGTGCCAGCAGCGTCTGGTTGAACTATAATTCACCCCTCCACTTT
CASSVWLNYNSPLHF
>-|TRBD1|TRBJ1-6|TRBV20-1
TGCAGTGCTAGAGATTTGGGACAGGGGTTTTCACCCCTCCACTTT
CSARDLGQGFSPLHF
>-|-|TRBJ2-6|TRBV10-3
TGTGCCATCAGAAACGGGGCCAACGTCCTGACTTTC
CAIRNGANVLTF